The clone carrying this T cell receptor (beta chain) appeared a few times. The antigen remains unidentified. This entry is derived from a study of T cells after yellow fever vaccination. Overall study context: The SMART-Seq v4 Ultra Low Input method served to prepare the low-cell-number fractions. Study conclusions and caveats: Overlap between CD4 and CD8 compartments was detected for a small share of clonotypes.

MiXCR, run by TCRdb on the 5' RACE reads, gives a single entry per CDR3 protein. In the table there are 450,000 to 550,000 distinct CDR3 sequences, 15% to 20% of which are singletons. Germline V lookup: CDR1 SGHTA, CDR2 FQGNSA. The CDR3 is made up of 15 amino acids. V was clipped by 7 bases and J by 9 bases; unmatched bases: 10. This clonotype was obtained from a man younger than 40 who received the YFV17D yellow fever vaccine. The chain carries TRBV7-2 and TRBJ2-1, with 12 bases that match TRBD2. This material consisted of PBMCs, taken 15 days after the yellow fever booster vaccination. This CDR3 is CASTPTSGSPLEQFF. In DNA form, the CDR3 reads TGTGCCAGCACCCCGACTAGCGGGAGCCCACTTGAGCAGTTCTTC.